The source of this T cell receptor beta chain is a study of T cell responses to AZD1222 COVID-19 vaccine. Study-wide findings and caveats: With two AZD1222 doses given, Spike-specific TCR breadth and depth both rose. Spike-spanning, vaccine-associated CD4 TCRs were dominant at 160-218 and 743-854. Reportedly, nearly half of unique spike TCRs recognized epitopes outside B.1.351/B.1.1.7 mutations.

Germline V gene sequence: CDR1 SGHTA, CDR2 FQGTGA. This CDR3 region has 12 residues. Germline trimming cut 8 bases from V and 5 bases from J; bases unmatched to any gene: 4. Turning to this clone: Its specificity is unknown.

Generated by immunoSEQ multiplex PCR, the TCRdb table keeps only in-frame clones and is missing some. Among about 150,000 clones listed, roughly nine tenths were seen once. The clonotype originates from an adult who received the AZD1222 COVID-19 vaccine. The sequences come from peripheral blood, collected 28 days after the second AZD1222 dose. This chain connects TRBV7-3 to TRBJ2-7, with 9 bases aligning to TRBD1. Here the CDR3 reads CASGQGPNEQYF. In nucleotides, the CDR3 is TGTGCCAGCGGACAGGGGCCCAACGAGCAGTACTTC. The entire variable domain, with the rest obtained from reference TRBV7-3 and TRBJ2-7, is as follows: GAGVSQTPSNKVTEKGKYVELRCDPISGHTALYWYRQSLGQGPEFLIYFQGTGAADDSGLPNDRFFAVRPEGSVSTLKIQRTERGDSAVYLCASGQGPNEQYFGPGTRLTVT.